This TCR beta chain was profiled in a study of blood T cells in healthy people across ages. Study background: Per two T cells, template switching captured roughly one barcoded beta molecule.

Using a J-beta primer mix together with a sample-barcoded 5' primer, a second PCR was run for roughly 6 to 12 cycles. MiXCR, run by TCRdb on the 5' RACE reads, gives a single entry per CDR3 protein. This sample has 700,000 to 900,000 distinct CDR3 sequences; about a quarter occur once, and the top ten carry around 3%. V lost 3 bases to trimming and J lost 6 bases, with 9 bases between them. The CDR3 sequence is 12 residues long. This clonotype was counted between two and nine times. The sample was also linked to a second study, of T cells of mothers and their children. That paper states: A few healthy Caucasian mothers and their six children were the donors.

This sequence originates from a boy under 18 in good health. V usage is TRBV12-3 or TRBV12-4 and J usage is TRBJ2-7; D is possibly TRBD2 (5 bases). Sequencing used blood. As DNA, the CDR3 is TGTGCCAGCAGTTTTGAGGGCATCGAGCAGTACTTC. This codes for CASSFEGIEQYF.